This TCR beta chain was found in a study of blood T cell repertoires in COVID-19. The wider study: Sites across the United States, Italy and Spain contributed samples from acute and convalescent COVID-19. Sample material is recorded as cDNA or gDNA derived from T cells, B-cell-depleted T cells, or PBMCs.

Per the original methods: Estimated nucleated cell counts came from reference gene primer amplification. Data came from immunoSEQ multiplex PCR; TCRdb stores just in-frame clones and leaves some out. Clone size and the V and J calls come from that table; the DNA yielded D and trimming. The table records approximately 190,000 clones, 88% of them present only once. The V and J ends lost 2 bases and 1 base respectively, with 8 bases between them. The V gene's germline CDR1 is LNHDA and CDR2 SQIVND (reference sequence). The length of the CDR3 is 14 residues. The receptor was isolated from a man in his forties with active or convalescent COVID-19. Input material: peripheral blood. V is TRBV19 and J is TRBJ2-5, with a weak D call TRBD1 (6 bases). CDR3 sequence (DNA): TGTGCCAGTAGTATACAGGGGCTCCAAGAGACCCAGTACTTC. Translated, it gives CASSIQGLQETQYF.